A selection of T cell receptor beta chains follows, all from one sample in a study of cytomegalovirus exposure and HLA in healthy donors. Sequencing was performed with immunoSEQ multiplex PCR; in TCRdb, only in-frame clones are kept and a portion is missing. Of roughly 120,000 clones listed, approximately 15% were seen once; the top ten hold 1.9%. Sequencing input: PBMCs. Source of these receptors: a woman aged 18-29 years in good health and CMV-seronegative. The CDR3 runs from the conserved cysteine through the conserved F or W. A D gene is named only where the DNA matches it firmly. Clone sizes are given selectively: once, few, many, or a class where the clone is expanded.

CDR3aa | CDR3nt | v_gene | abundance | j_gene | d_gene
CASSLRTGVNTGELFF | TGTGCCAGCAGCCTACGGACAGGAGTGAACACCGGGGAGCTGTTTTTT | TRBV7-8 | . | TRBJ2-2 | TRBD1
CASTSLKINTEAFF | TGTGCCAGCACCTCGTTAAAAATCAACACTGAAGCTTTCTTT | TRBV6-5 | . | TRBJ1-1 | .
CASRTIGGWHGYTF | TGTGCCAGCAGGACAATTGGGGGGTGGCATGGCTACACCTTC | TRBV27 | . | TRBJ1-2 | .
CAWSVQGTAGNTIYF | TGTGCCTGGAGTGTACAGGGGACGGCTGGAAACACCATATATTTT | TRBV30 | . | TRBJ1-3 | TRBD1
CAWSRGGTYNEQFF | TGTGCCTGGAGCCGGGGGGGGACCTACAATGAGCAGTTCTTC | TRBV30 | few | TRBJ2-1 | TRBD2
CASSALLRVLSYEQYF | TGTGCCAGCAGTGCCCTCCTCAGGGTCCTCTCCTACGAGCAGTACTTC | TRBV6-1 | once | TRBJ2-7 | .
CASKFSGRYGNEQFF | TGTGCCAGCAAGTTTAGCGGGAGGTACGGCAATGAGCAGTTCTTC | TRBV7-2 | . | TRBJ2-1 | TRBD2
CAWSVSSGSTDTQYF | TGTGCCTGGAGTGTCTCTAGCGGAAGCACAGATACGCAGTATTTT | TRBV30 | few | TRBJ2-3 | TRBD2
CASSTGLAYAPYEQYF | TGTGCCAGCAGCACGGGACTAGCTTACGCCCCCTACGAGCAGTACTTC | TRBV5-4 | . | TRBJ2-7 | TRBD2
CATSRDGAGGQPQHF | TGTGCCACCAGCAGAGATGGGGCAGGGGGACAGCCCCAGCATTTT | TRBV15 | . | TRBJ1-5 | TRBD1
CASSITGSNQPQHF | TGTGCCAGCAGCATTACAGGTAGCAACCAGCCCCAGCATTTT | TRBV6-1 | . | TRBJ1-5 | .
CASGALGVLETQYF | TGTGCCAGCGGGGCCCTAGGGGTGCTGGAGACCCAGTACTTC | TRBV2 | . | TRBJ2-5 | .
CAISETSIGEQYF | TGTGCCATCAGTGAGACTAGCATTGGCGAGCAGTACTTC | TRBV10-3 | . | TRBJ2-7 | .
CASSSGTGAYGYTF | TGCGCCAGCAGCTCCGGCACAGGGGCCTATGGCTACACCTTC | TRBV5-1 | few | TRBJ1-2 | TRBD1
CASSDPLQGSNTGELFF | TGTGCCAGCAGCGATCCATTACAGGGGTCGAACACCGGGGAGCTGTTTTTT | TRBV9 | few | TRBJ2-2 | TRBD1
CASSLKNRGTSASSYNEQFF | TGTGCCAGCAGCTTAAAGAACCGAGGGACTAGCGCGAGCTCCTACAATGAGCAGTTCTTC | TRBV7-6 | few | TRBJ2-1 | TRBD2
CARELQGVNTGELFF | TGCGCCAGGGAACTACAGGGGGTGAACACCGGGGAGCTGTTTTTT | TRBV10-1 | few | TRBJ2-2 | TRBD1
CAISELQGGVGMNTEAFF | TGTGCCATCAGTGAGTTGCAGGGTGGGGTGGGGATGAACACTGAAGCTTTCTTT | TRBV10-3 | few | TRBJ1-1 | .
CASSFTGDEKLFF | TGTGCCAGCAGTTTTACAGGGGATGAAAAACTGTTTTTT | TRBV27 | few | TRBJ1-4 | TRBD1
CARSYEGDQHQHF | TGCGCCAGAAGCTATGAAGGGGATCAGCACCAGCATTTT | TRBV5-1 | . | TRBJ1-5 | .
CASSVAGDEQFF | TGTGCCAGCAGCGTAGCGGGAGATGAGCAGTTCTTC | TRBV9 | few | TRBJ2-1 | .
CASSWTSGLSYNEQFF | TGTGCCAGCAGCTGGACTAGCGGCCTCTCCTACAATGAGCAGTTCTTC | TRBV13 | . | TRBJ2-1 | TRBD2
CASTEGQQETQYF | TGTGCCAGCACCGAGGGACAGCAAGAGACCCAGTACTTC | TRBV28 | . | TRBJ2-5 | TRBD1
CASSQRGSVQPQHF | TGTGCCAGCAGTCAGCGGGGGTCGGTACAGCCCCAGCATTTT | TRBV27 | few | TRBJ1-5 | .
CASRDRSSGETQYF | TGTGCCAGCCGAGACAGGTCTTCCGGGGAGACCCAGTACTTC | TRBV5-4 | . | TRBJ2-5 | .
CASSSQRDNYEQYF | TGTGCCAGCTCATCGCAACGGGACAACTACGAGCAGTACTTC | TRBV18 | . | TRBJ2-7 | .
CASSTRGRRETQYF | TGTGCCAGCAGCACCAGAGGGAGAAGAGAGACCCAGTACTTC | TRBV9 | . | TRBJ2-5 | .
CAWSVTRDGEQYF | TGTGCCTGGAGTGTCACCAGGGATGGCGAGCAGTACTTC | TRBV30 | few | TRBJ2-7 | .